A single sample is the source of the 28 T cell receptor beta chains below, sequenced in a study of identifying expanded T cells in peripheral blood (dated by TCRdb to between 2018 and 2021). The receptor library was made with the immunoSEQ multiplex PCR assay. TCRdb carries this immuneACCESS record with in-frame sequences only. Its versions omit some clonotypes, under half of them owing to an unresolved V gene in the studies checked, with the rest unexplained. The sample table contains about 130,000 clones; only one count was recorded for 65% to 90% of them. 8.4% of the sample lies in the top ten. The specimen sequenced was blood. These receptors were obtained from a person aged 18-70 years in good health.

The rearrangement links TRBV5-1 to TRBJ1-3; 8 nucleotides line up with TRBD1. Trimming removed 4 bases from V and 0 bases from J; junction bases left unmatched: 6. The CDR3 length is 16 residues. Germline CDR1 SGHRS, CDR2 YFSETQ. CDR3 DNA sequence: TGCGCCAGCAGCACCGGACAGGGTTTCTCTGGAAACACCATATATTTT. It yields the protein CASSTGQGFSGNTIYF.

The chain couples TRBV27 to TRBJ1-1; no clear D. The ends were cut back, 4 bases at V and 5 bases at J, with 17 bases in the middle. In germline, CDR1 is MNHEY, CDR2 SMNVEV (reference sequence). The CDR3 consists of 15 residues. The DNA of the CDR3 is TGTGCCAGCAGTTCCCCCTGGGCGGGTGGGACTGAAGCTTTCTTT. The encoded protein is CASSSPWAGGTEAFF.

V gene TRBV5-1 combines with J gene TRBJ1-1, with D possibly matching TRBD1 (6 bases). V was cut by 4 bases and J by 3 bases, with 19 bases left in between. Looked up from germline, CDR1 is SGHRS and CDR2 is YFSETQ. This CDR3 has 16 amino acids. The chain's CDR3 is CASSPGGGRPYTEAFF. For the CDR3, the DNA is TGCGCCAGCAGCCCCGGGGGGGGGCGGCCTTACACTGAAGCTTTCTTT.

This clone was recorded once. The chain couples TRBV11-2 to TRBJ2-5, with 8 positions matching TRBD2. This CDR3 contains 15 residues. Germline values: CDR1 SGHAT, CDR2 FQNNGV. With V trimmed by 3 bases and J by 5 bases, 8 bases remained unmatched. This chain's CDR3 is CASSFNKGLVETQYF. For the CDR3, the DNA is TGTGCCAGCAGCTTCAATAAGGGACTAGTGGAGACCCAGTACTTC.

This clone was seen more than once but under ten times. This sequence joins TRBV5-1 and TRBJ1-2, with TRBD1 identical over 9 bases. In germline, CDR1 is SGHRS, CDR2 YFSETQ. CDR3 length equals 14 residues. V shed 4 bases, J shed 6 bases, and the junction held 7 bases outside the gene matches. The chain's CDR3 is CASSAQGAADGYTF. CDR3 DNA: TGCGCCAGCAGCGCACAGGGGGCTGCAGATGGCTACACCTTC.

This chain connects TRBV7-9 to TRBJ2-1, with D tentatively TRBD2 (5 bases). The ends were cut back, 1 base at V and 9 bases at J, with 13 bases in the middle. CDR1 and CDR2 from the germline V gene are SEHNR and FQNEAQ (reference sequence). The CDR3 runs to 14 residues. For the CDR3, the DNA is TGTGCCAGCAGCTTAGAGAGGGAGTGGGGTGAGCAGTTCTTC. Its protein product is CASSLEREWGEQFF.

The rearrangement links TRBV20-1 to TRBJ1-1; a weak D match, TRBD1 (6 bases). In germline, CDR1 is DFQATT, CDR2 SNEGSKA (reference sequence). CDR3 length equals 11 residues. V lost 1 base, J lost 6 bases, and 6 bases lay in between. Here the CDR3 reads CSARGTAEAFF. The CDR3 nucleotides are TGCAGTGCTAGAGGGACAGCTGAAGCTTTCTTT.

The chain uses TRBV4-1 and TRBJ2-1, with 8 bases aligning to TRBD2. The germline gives CDR1 MGHRA, CDR2 YSYEKL. The J segment lost 8 bases and the V segment lost 8 bases, leaving 8 bases of the junction unmatched. This CDR3 region has 13 residues. The CDR3 DNA reads TGCGCCAGCGCGATGAGGACTAGCTATGAGCAGTTCTTC. Residues: CASAMRTSYEQFF.

This clone occurred once. The chain combines TRBV28 with TRBJ1-4; 12 positions match TRBD1. V shed 11 bases and J 8 bases; nucleotides not matched to a gene: 12. CDR3 size: 15 residues. CDR1 and CDR2 from the germline V gene are MDHEN and SYDVKM. The CDR3 loop is CAATGTGGLGEKLFF. The CDR3 coding sequence is TGTGCCGCCACTGGGACAGGGGGCTTAGGGGAAAAACTGTTTTTT.

This clone was seen only once. The rearrangement joins TRBV27 to TRBJ2-7; 9 bases are a match to TRBD1. The CDR3 totals 15 residues. Trimming took 7 bases from V and 1 from J; bases not matched to a gene: 8. From germline, CDR1 is MNHEY and CDR2 SMNVEV (reference sequence). CDR3 sequence reads: CASTAPGQGSYEQYF. In nucleotides, the CDR3 is TGTGCCAGCACAGCCCCGGGACAGGGTTCCTACGAGCAGTACTTC.

This rearrangement joins TRBV4-2 to TRBJ2-2; 8 bases line up with TRBD1. V was pared by 0 bases and J by 8 bases, with 8 bases of the junction left unmatched. The germline V gene encodes CDR1 LGHNA and CDR2 YNFKEQ. The CDR3 totals 16 residues. The CDR3 sequence is CASSQDSAGGFGELFF. The CDR3 bases are TGTGCCAGCAGCCAAGATTCGGCAGGGGGCTTTGGGGAGCTGTTTTTT.

This clone was seen only a few times. The same CDR3 also results from other DNA sequences found in this sample. The CDR3 DNA follows: TGTGCCAGCAGCTTAAGCAGGGGAAGCTCCTACGAGCAGTACTTC. Protein sequence: CASSLSRGSSYEQYF. The chain recombines TRBV11-2 with TRBJ2-7; a weak D match, TRBD1 (6 bases). The CDR3 runs 15 residues. Germline V CDR1 and CDR2: SGHAT, FQNNGV. The V end was cut by 2 bases, the J end by 0 bases, with 11 bases between.

V usage is TRBV29-1 and J usage is TRBJ1-1; tentatively, D is TRBD1 (5 bases). This CDR3 region has 12 residues. Looked up from germline, CDR1 is SQVTM and CDR2 is ANQGSEA. V dropped 3 bases and J dropped 6 bases, with 11 bases sitting between them. CDR3 loop: CSVEGVMAEAFF. In DNA form, the CDR3 reads TGCAGCGTTGAGGGGGTAATGGCTGAAGCTTTCTTT.

CDR3 sequence: CASSIRDKNNEQFF. DNA for the CDR3: TGTGCCAGTAGTATAAGGGACAAAAACAATGAGCAGTTCTTC. The gene calls are TRBV19 and TRBJ2-1; a possible D gene is TRBD1 (6 bases). Trimming pared 2 bases from V and 5 bases from J, leaving 10 bases between. Germline CDR1 and CDR2: LNHDA and SQIVND (reference sequence). The CDR3 has 14 residues.

V gene TRBV29-1 combines with J gene TRBJ1-1; D gene unclear. Germline V gene lookup returns CDR1 SQVTM and CDR2 ANQGSEA. The germline V and J ends were trimmed by 5 bases and 3 bases, with 13 bases remaining between them. This CDR3 is 13 amino acids long. DNA for the CDR3: TGCAGCGTTCACGGGGAACCTTACACTGAAGCTTTCTTT. Translating it yields CSVHGEPYTEAFF. Full variable domain (rest looked up from reference TRBV29-1 and TRBJ1-1): SAVISQKPSRDICQRGTSLTIQCQVDSQVTMMFWYRQQPGQSLTLIATANQGSEATYESGFVIDKFPISRPNLTFSTLTVSNMSPEDSSIYLCSVHGEPYTEAFFGQGTRLTVV.

The chain carries TRBV13 and TRBJ2-1, with D unresolved. The germline V gene has CDR1 PRHDT and CDR2 FYEKMQ (reference sequence). V dropped 5 bases and J dropped 3 bases, with 8 bases sitting between them. CDR3 length: 13 residues. This chain's CDR3 is CASSRVVYNEQFF. The DNA of the CDR3 is TGTGCCAGCAGCAGGGTTGTCTACAATGAGCAGTTCTTC.

The chain is built from TRBV7-2 and TRBJ1-1; no clear D. The germline CDR1 and CDR2 sequences are SGHTA and FQGNSA. V lost 5 bases to trimming and J lost 2 bases, with 6 bases between them. The length of the CDR3 is 12 residues. CDR3 residues: CASSRSNTEAFF. DNA for the CDR3: TGTGCCAGCAGCCGCTCAAACACTGAAGCTTTCTTT.

V is TRBV18 and J is TRBJ2-4, with TRBD1 matching over 7 bases. Germline-derived CDR1 and CDR2 are KGHSH and LQKENI. The V and J ends lost 2 bases and 10 bases, in that order; junction bases with no gene match: 8. The CDR3 sequence is 14 residues long. The CDR3 loop is CASSPGQGDEIQYF. CDR3 DNA sequence: TGTGCCAGCTCACCAGGCCAGGGGGATGAGATTCAGTACTTC. Full variable domain (missing parts from reference TRBV18 and TRBJ2-4): NAGVMQNPRHLVRRRGQEARLRCSPMKGHSHVYWYRQLPEEGLKFMVYLQKENIIDESGMPKERFSAEFPKEGPSILRIQQVVRGDSAAYFCASSPGQGDEIQYFGAGTRLSVL.

The chain joins TRBV4-2 to TRBJ1-6, with D hard to call. This CDR3 contains 15 residues. With 0 bases removed from V and 7 bases from J, the gap between germline ends came to 10 bases. CDR1 is LGHNA and CDR2 is YNFKEQ in the germline V gene. The CDR3 loop is CASSQDTTKNSPLHF. As DNA, the CDR3 is TGTGCCAGCAGCCAAGATACGACAAAAAATTCACCCCTCCACTTT.

This clone showed up just a few times. The V call is TRBV7-9, the J call TRBJ1-2; D is unclear. Germline CDR1 and CDR2: SEHNR and FQNEAQ (reference sequence). The CDR3 is 14 residues long. V lost 4 bases to trimming and J lost 12 bases, with 21 bases between them. The DNA for the CDR3 is TGTGCCAGCAGCTCCCTCGGACTGGGCACTGTCGACACCTTC. Amino acids: CASSSLGLGTVDTF. Looking up the rest from reference TRBV7-9 and TRBJ1-2 gives the full variable domain: DTGVSQNPRHKITKRGQNVTFRCDPISEHNRLYWYRQTLGQGPEFLTYFQNEAQLEKSRLLSDRFSAERPKGSFSTLEIQRTEQGDSAMYLCASSSLGLGTVDTFGSGTRLTVV.

The rearrangement uses TRBV11-3 and TRBJ2-7; D is unclear. V lost 4 bases, J lost 0 bases, and 10 bases lay in between. The CDR3 totals 14 residues. Germline V gives CDR1 SGHNT, CDR2 YENEEA. Written as DNA, the CDR3 is TGTGCCAGCAGCTCCCCCGTGAGCTCCTACGAGCAGTACTTC. It yields the protein CASSSPVSSYEQYF. The full variable domain, in which reference TRBV11-3 and TRBJ2-7 provide the parts outside the CDR3, is EAGVVQSPRYKIIEKKQPVAFWCNPISGHNTLYWYLQNLGQGPELLIRYENEEAVDDSQLPKDRFSAERLKGVDSTLKIQPAELGDSAVYLCASSSPVSSYEQYFGPGTRLTVT.

The gene calls are TRBV5-6 and TRBJ1-1; D ambiguous. CDR1 is SGHDT, CDR2 YYEEEE, per germline. The CDR3 spans 12 residues. V lost 2 bases and J lost 7, with 9 bases in between. Here the CDR3 DNA reads TGTGCCAGCAGCTTCTCACCGTTTGAAGCTTTCTTT. This sequence encodes CASSFSPFEAFF.

The rearrangement links TRBV6-4 to TRBJ1-2; TRBD1 might be the D (5 bases). Germline V CDR1 and CDR2: MRHNA, SNTAGT. V lost 2 bases and J 7 bases, leaving 14 bases between the germline ends. The CDR3 spans 14 residues. This CDR3 is CASSDEGWGTGYTF. Written as DNA, the CDR3 is TGTGCCAGCAGTGACGAAGGGTGGGGCACTGGCTACACCTTC.

The table lists this clone with a few counts. The V gene is TRBV10-1, the J gene TRBJ1-1, with TRBD1 matching 9 bases. The V segment lost 2 bases and the J segment 4 bases; nucleotides outside the gene matches: 5. This CDR3 is built from 15 residues. CDR1 and CDR2 (germline): WNHNN, SYGVQD (reference sequence). The DNA of the CDR3 is TGCGCCAGCAGTGAGACAGGGGGCGTTGGCACTGAAGCTTTCTTT. This encodes CASSETGGVGTEAFF.

The table lists this clone with a few counts. J is TRBJ2-5 and V is TRBV27; 14 positions agree with TRBD2. Germline assignment: CDR1 MNHEY and CDR2 SMNVEV (reference sequence). The J segment lost 5 bases and the V segment lost 6 bases, leaving 11 bases of the junction unmatched. There are 17 residues in the CDR3. The CDR3 protein is CASRLTSGRARGETQYF. The CDR3 DNA reads as TGTGCCAGCAGGCTGACTAGCGGGAGGGCTCGGGGGGAGACCCAGTACTTC.

The genes are TRBV15 and TRBJ1-6; the D is unclear. Between the trimmed V and J ends, which lost 6 bases and 7 bases, there was a span of 10 bases. Per germline, CDR1 LNHNV and CDR2 YYDKDF (reference sequence). This CDR3 is 13 amino acids long. This CDR3 reads CATSARTNSPLHF. DNA for the CDR3: TGTGCCACCAGTGCCCGGACGAATTCACCCCTCCACTTT.

The V gene is TRBV4-2, the J gene TRBJ2-7; 11 bases map to TRBD2. The CDR3 is 18 amino acids. CDR1 and CDR2 from the germline V gene are LGHNA and YNFKEQ. The trim removed 0 bases at V and 3 bases at J, leaving 10 bases unmatched. The CDR3 DNA is TGTGCCAGCAGCCAAGATGCCCCCCTAGCGGGGGGCCTCTACGAGCAGTACTTC. Its translation: CASSQDAPLAGGLYEQYF.

This chain uses TRBV6-6 with TRBJ2-2, with D possibly matching TRBD1 (6 bases). CDR3 length: 13 residues. V was trimmed by 8 bases and J by 5 bases, leaving 12 bases between them. Germline V lookup: CDR1 MNHNY, CDR2 SVGAGI (reference sequence). CDR3 coding DNA: TGTGCCAGCGGAACAGGGCGGACCGGGGAGCTGTTTTTT. Encoded protein: CASGTGRTGELFF.